This T cell receptor beta chain was recorded in a study of blood T cell repertoires in COVID-19. Study summary: Whether acute or convalescent, the COVID-19 samples came from the United States, Italy and Spain.

The protocol was immunoSEQ multiplex PCR, while the TCRdb copy is restricted to in-frame clones and leaves out a portion. The data hold fewer than 100,000 clones, with 80% to 90% observed a single time. Trimming pared 0 bases from V and 7 bases from J, leaving 13 bases between. Germline V gives CDR1 LNHNV, CDR2 YYDKDF (reference sequence). The CDR3 consists of 16 residues. The specimen sequenced was peripheral blood. V usage is TRBV15 and J usage is TRBJ1-6; no clear D gene. This TCR was recovered from a human donor in a cohort sampled during active COVID-19. The CDR3 loop reads CATSRDRNSRNSPLHF. The CDR3 nucleotides read TGTGCCACCAGCAGAGATCGTAACAGTAGGAATTCACCCCTCCACTTT.